The TCR beta chain described here comes from a study of sequential checkpoint blockade in melanoma. Treatment meaning: randomized to nivolumab then ipilimumab (arm A) or the reverse (arm B). Measured with immunoSEQ multiplex PCR; TCRdb has only the in-frame clones, and not every one. This table has 15,000 to 20,000 clones, less than 75% appearing once. The CDR3 length is 15 residues. Germline values: CDR1 MGHRA, CDR2 YSYEKL. V was trimmed by 1 base and J by 2 bases, leaving 11 bases between them. Sequenced material: CD8+ T cells sorted from blood (inferred from file names), taken from a patient given nivolumab and ipilimumab in sequence. This TCR came from a human donor with melanoma. This chain uses TRBV4-1 with TRBJ1-1; D uncertain. CDR3 loop: CASSQGRESNTEAFF. The DNA of the CDR3 is TGCGCCAGCAGCCAAGGAAGAGAGTCCAACACTGAAGCTTTCTTT.